These 3 T cell receptor beta chains share one sample of origin, sequenced in a study of T cells in Graves' hyperthyroidism and ophthalmopathy. Regions amplified from RNA transcripts were the TCR beta CDR3 regions. TCR CDR3 underwent first-round RT-PCR with the HTBI primer set. TCRdb redid the calling of the multiplex PCR reads with MiXCR, one entry per CDR3 protein. The sample lists 300,000 to 450,000 distinct CDR3 sequences; over 11% were seen once. Sequencing was carried out using blood. Receptor source: a woman aged 60 to 75 with Graves' hyperthyroidism.

This clonotype came up a few times. A junction boundary mismatches the germline segment, possibly from a read error. The chain carries TRBV7-7 and TRBJ2-5; 8 nucleotides match TRBD2. Germline V gene data show CDR1 as SSHAT and CDR2 as FNYEAQ (reference sequence). This CDR3 has 16 amino acids. DNA for the CDR3: TGTGCTAGCAGCTTACTAGCGGAAGGCCCTCAGAGGACCCAGTACTTC. Translation: CASSLLAEGPQRTQYF.

This clonotype was detected ten times or more. The chain is built from TRBV7-2 and TRBJ2-1; no clear D gene. Germline assignment: CDR1 SGHTA and CDR2 FQGNSA. V lost 1 base, J lost 7 bases, and 11 bases lay in between. This CDR3 comprises 14 residues. The CDR3 region is CASSLVGNQNEQFF. For the CDR3, the DNA is TGTGCCAGCAGCTTAGTGGGGAACCAAAATGAGCAGTTCTTC.

This clonotype showed up many times. The rearrangement uses TRBV12-3 or TRBV12-4 and TRBJ2-1; D is undetermined. V was shortened by 6 bases and J by 0 bases, with 12 bases between the two germline ends. CDR3 length equals 15 residues. The CDR3 sequence: CASRHRMSSYNEQFF. Here the CDR3 DNA reads TGTGCCAGCAGACATCGCATGAGCTCCTACAATGAGCAGTTCTTC.